One and the same sample provided the 21 T cell receptor beta chains below, sequenced in a study of T cell responses to AZD1222 COVID-19 vaccine. TCRdb's table, derived via immunoSEQ multiplex PCR, lists solely in-frame clones and lacks some. The repertoire consists of 70,000 to 90,000 clones, with approximately 85% occurring once and the leading ten covering around 10%. Sequencing was performed on peripheral blood, taken 28 days after the second AZD1222 dose. Source of these receptors: an adult who received the AZD1222 COVID-19 vaccine.

A note on this clone: Mismatch with germline at one junction end may stem from a read error. Here the CDR3 reads CASSQDSGGQAIF. DNA of the CDR3: TGCGCCAGCAGCCAAGATAGTGGGGGACAGGCGATCTTC. The chain recombines TRBV4-3 with TRBJ2-1, with 8 bases matching TRBD1. Germline V lookup: CDR1 LGHNA, CDR2 YSLEER. CDR3 length: 13 amino acids.

This clone was observed a few times. The V and J genes are TRBV10-3 and TRBJ2-5; 7 bases align to TRBD1. CDR1 and CDR2 from the germline V gene are ENHRY and SYGVKD. This CDR3 comprises 18 residues. The J segment lost 2 bases and the V segment lost 0 bases, leaving 12 bases of the junction unmatched. The CDR3 reads CAISESRGQLGIQETQYF. The DNA of the CDR3 is TGTGCCATCAGTGAGTCTCGGGGACAGTTGGGAATTCAAGAGACCCAGTACTTC.

The gene calls are TRBV7-8 and TRBJ2-2; D may be TRBD1 or TRBD2 (5 bases each). The CDR3 spans 15 residues. Germline V gene lookup returns CDR1 SGHVS and CDR2 FQNEAQ. V was pared by 6 bases and J by 7 bases, with 18 bases between. As DNA, the CDR3 is TGTGCCAGCAGTAGACTTGGGACCTCACTCGGGGAGCTGTTTTTT. Translation gives CASSRLGTSLGELFF.

The chain recombines TRBV6-4 with TRBJ2-1, with D possibly TRBD2 on 5 matching bases. There are 15 residues in the CDR3. The ends were cut back, 4 bases at V and 11 bases at J, with 21 bases in the middle. CDR1 MRHNA and CDR2 SNTAGT come from the germline V gene. CDR3 region: CASSAHGSVGFQQFF. CDR3 sequence (DNA): TGTGCCAGCAGTGCCCATGGTAGCGTAGGATTCCAGCAGTTCTTC.

The rearrangement joins TRBV28 to TRBJ2-1; TRBD1 matches at 9 bases. J lost 5 bases, V lost 2 bases, and 16 bases had no gene match. This CDR3 region has 19 residues. Germline CDR1 and CDR2: MDHEN and SYDVKM. DNA for the CDR3: TGTGCCAGCAGTTTACCCCTATCGAACACAGGGGGCGTCCACAATGAGCAGTTCTTC. It is translated as CASSLPLSNTGGVHNEQFF.

This clone was counted only a few times. V is TRBV12-3 or TRBV12-4 and J is TRBJ1-2; D ambiguous. V was shortened by 8 bases and J by 5 bases, with 9 bases between the two germline ends. This CDR3 has 11 amino acids. The CDR3 DNA is TGTGCCAGCGGCCTGATATATGGCTACACCTTC. It translates to CASGLIYGYTF.

The genes are TRBV5-5 and TRBJ2-7; D perhaps matches TRBD1 (5 bases). CDR1 and CDR2 from the germline V gene are SGHKS and YYEKEE (reference sequence). The CDR3 is 13 residues long. Trimming shortened V by 1 base and J by 2 bases, and 7 bases separated the two germline ends. CDR3 coding DNA: TGTGCCAGCAGCTTGCAAGGGGCCTACGAGCAGTACGTC. Amino acid sequence: CASSLQGAYEQYV.

The J gene is TRBJ2-2, the V gene TRBV6-5, with 8 bases identical to TRBD2. Germline V gene sequence: CDR1 MNHEY, CDR2 SVGAGI. This CDR3 contains 12 residues. J lost 10 bases, V lost 7 bases, and 5 bases had no gene match. DNA of the CDR3: TGTGCCAGCACCGGGACTAGTAAGGAGCTGTTTTTT. Protein sequence: CASTGTSKELFF.

The chain links TRBV28 to TRBJ1-4; D remains ambiguous. V gave up 2 bases and J gave up 2 bases, with 0 bases separating them. Germline-derived CDR1 and CDR2 are MDHEN and SYDVKM. The CDR3 is 12 amino acids. The CDR3 DNA sequence: TGTGCCAGCAGTTTAACTAATGAAAAACTGTTTTTT. It encodes CASSLTNEKLFF.

The chain employs TRBV15 and TRBJ2-3; D ambiguous. Germline V lookup: CDR1 LNHNV, CDR2 YYDKDF (reference sequence). V was pared by 0 bases and J by 6 bases, with 4 bases between. The CDR3 runs 12 residues. The CDR3 region has the DNA TGTGCCACCAGCAGAGAGAGGGATACGCAGTATTTT. This encodes CATSRERDTQYF.

The chain employs TRBV11-3 and TRBJ1-5; D ambiguous. The germline V gene encodes CDR1 SGHNT and CDR2 YENEEA. Trimming removed 5 bases at V and 0 bases at J, with 14 bases between. The CDR3 totals 16 residues. CDR3: CASSLSAVYSNQPQHF. CDR3 nucleotide sequence: TGTGCCAGCAGCCTCTCTGCGGTGTATAGCAATCAGCCCCAGCATTTT.

The chain uses TRBV5-1 and TRBJ2-1; 9 bases agree with TRBD1. V was clipped by 3 bases and J by 2 bases; unmatched bases: 3. Germline lookup yields CDR1 SGHRS and CDR2 YFSETQ. The CDR3 loop spans 15 amino acids. CDR3 residues: CASSSGQGTYNEQFF. CDR3 in DNA: TGCGCCAGCAGCTCCGGACAGGGGACCTACAATGAGCAGTTCTTC.

The chain is built from TRBV2 and TRBJ2-5, with 7 bases identical to TRBD1. Unmatched junction bases numbered 4, after V lost 5 bases and J lost 1 base. The CDR3 is made up of 14 amino acids. Germline lookup yields CDR1 SNHLY and CDR2 FYNNEI. CDR3 DNA: TGTGCCAGCAGTTGGTGGGACAGCCAAGAGACCCAGTACTTC. This gives the protein CASSWWDSQETQYF.

J is TRBJ1-2 and V is TRBV29-1; possible D gene TRBD1, 5 bases. The CDR3 sequence is 12 residues long. Germline V CDR1 and CDR2: SQVTM, ANQGSEA. V lost 4 bases to trimming and J lost 8 bases, with 14 bases between them. The CDR3 protein is CSVVQGWEGYTF. CDR3 sequence (DNA): TGCAGCGTTGTTCAGGGTTGGGAGGGCTACACCTTC. Together with reference TRBV29-1 and TRBJ1-2, the CDR3 gives the full variable domain: SAVISQKPSRDICQRGTSLTIQCQVDSQVTMMFWYRQQPGQSLTLIATANQGSEATYESGFVIDKFPISRPNLTFSTLTVSNMSPEDSSIYLCSVVQGWEGYTFGSGTRLTVV.

This chain links TRBV19 with TRBJ1-2; 8 positions match TRBD1. The CDR3 runs to 16 residues. Germline values: CDR1 LNHDA, CDR2 SQIVND (reference sequence). The trim removed 5 bases at V and 7 bases at J, leaving 15 bases unmatched. CDR3 sequence: CASSLSQGARSGGYTF. CDR3 DNA: TGTGCCAGTAGTTTAAGTCAGGGGGCACGCTCAGGTGGCTACACCTTC.

Only one count was recorded for this clone. The CDR3 loop is CASSLVSPQETQYF. The CDR3 coding sequence is TGTGCCAGCAGCTTAGTGTCGCCCCAAGAGACCCAGTACTTC. This sequence joins TRBV7-2 and TRBJ2-5; unclear D gene. Deletions cut 1 base from V and 1 base from J, with 7 bases between. Germline V gene data show CDR1 as SGHTA and CDR2 as FQGNSA. The CDR3 covers 14 residues.

The chain joins TRBV7-2 to TRBJ2-1, with 14 bases that match TRBD2. The CDR3 loop spans 15 amino acids. Per germline, CDR1 SGHTA and CDR2 FQGNSA. After removal of 5 bases from V and 7 bases from J, the junction contained 4 bases not matched to a gene. CDR3 residues: CASSPRLAGGNEQFF. DNA of the CDR3: TGTGCCAGCAGCCCCCGACTAGCGGGGGGGAATGAGCAGTTCTTC.

This clone has only a few counts. The chain links TRBV5-5 to TRBJ1-4, with TRBD1 matching over 10 bases. This CDR3 is 20 amino acids long. CDR1 is SGHKS, CDR2 YYEKEE, per germline (reference sequence). J gave up 2 bases and V 4 bases, and 17 bases lay outside the gene matches. CDR3 nucleotide sequence: TGTGCCAGCAGCACACCATCGGGACAGGGGACGGGAAGGACTAATGAAAAACTGTTTTTT. Its protein is CASSTPSGQGTGRTNEKLFF.

The rearrangement uses TRBV6-1 and TRBJ1-2; D unclear. Trimming took off 2 bases at V and 2 bases at J, with 6 bases between the two ends. This CDR3 spans 13 amino acids. Germline loops: CDR1 MNHNS, CDR2 SASEGT. The CDR3: CASSERSNYGYTF. CDR3 DNA sequence: TGTGCCAGCAGTGAAAGATCCAACTATGGCTACACCTTC.

The genes are TRBV5-1 and TRBJ1-3; D gene ambiguous. CDR1 SGHRS and CDR2 YFSETQ come from the germline V gene. The CDR3 runs 17 residues. V lost 2 bases to trimming and J lost 0 bases, with 15 bases between them. The CDR3 DNA reads TGCGCCAGCAGCTTACTGACCGATGATAACTCTGGAAACACCATATATTTT. Translating gives CASSLLTDDNSGNTIYF.

The J gene is TRBJ1-5, the V gene TRBV15; 8 bases match TRBD1. Germline V gene data show CDR1 as LNHNV and CDR2 as YYDKDF (reference sequence). The CDR3 extends over 17 amino acids. The V gene end was trimmed by 5 bases and the J gene end by 6 bases; junction bases not matched to a gene: 15. This CDR3 reads CATSPRPGQGGGQPQHF. The CDR3 region has the DNA TGTGCCACCAGCCCACGCCCTGGACAGGGTGGGGGTCAGCCCCAGCATTTT.